This T cell receptor beta chain emerged from a study of regulatory T cells in long-lasting Graves disease (TCRdb year 2021). Notes on the research overall: In the newly diagnosed Graves' disease group, patients had been taking antithyroid drugs for less than 3 months. Persistent Graves' disease patients were compared with newly diagnosed Graves' disease patients by peripheral blood TCR sequencing and RNA sequencing. A total of around 35 samples underwent TCR sequencing, from about 13 patients with persistent Graves' disease and roughly 20 patients with newly diagnosed Graves' disease. The study took place in China and was registered as a clinical trial.

From the germline V gene, CDR1 is MGHDK and CDR2 is SYGVNS. The CDR3 starts with the cysteine, ends with the phenylalanine, and has 16 residues. The only DNA kept is the CDR3, 48 bases in frame from the first base. V and J are trimmed by 3 bases and 2 bases, and the gene matches miss 9 bases of the junction. Concerning this clonotype: Its antigen remains unidentified. Base qualities are not at hand, and no much larger clone is one base apart.

Preparation of the library involved multiplex PCR. TCRdb lists the instrument as Illumina HiSeq 4000. iRepertoire HTBI primers and Arm-PCR amplification of CDR3 regions were used to construct TCR beta libraries. Before sequencing, the PCR products went through gel purification. The authors' analysis ran thus. A total of roughly 65 TRBV and 14 TRBJ segments were identified across samples and were used for gene usage analysis of CDR3 amino acid clonotypes. Filtered high-quality paired reads were merged into contigs using COPE and FqMerger. BLAST was used to align contigs to the IMGT TRBV, TRBD and TRBJ reference genes, and CDR3 was defined following IMGT. Clonotypes above 0.1% frequency were classified as highly expanded clones. Shannon entropy was used to measure repertoire diversity, and the Gini coefficient was used to measure V-J evenness. A clonotype found in more than one individual was treated as public. The public reads were run again by TCRdb, first through fastp at Q25 and then through MiXCR, and only productive beta chains were kept. Rows with one shared CDR3 protein collapse into an entry with the most common genes and DNA. The authors' filters were not applied to this entry. Here the sample has about 330,000 distinct CDR3 sequences; around 16% occur a single time. Just over 20% of the sample is in the top ten clones.

The sample's time point label is to be understood as: newly diagnosed GD, antithyroid drugs for less than 3 months. RNA was extracted from PBMCs in TRIzol for both TCR sequencing and RNA sequencing. Graves' disease was diagnosed according to American Thyroid Association guidelines. Patients for the study were recruited at an endocrinology department in Xi'an, China. Each patient gave around 9 milliliters of peripheral blood, collected in an EDTA anticoagulant tube. PBMCs were isolated by Ficoll Paque Plus density gradient separation without further T cell sorting. An Agilent 2100 Bioanalyzer and agarose gel were used to assess RNA quality, and a NanoDrop 2000 was used to measure RNA concentration. The research as a whole found: Peripheral blood alone was examined, since thyroid tissue, which constituted the primary lesion, could not be accessed. TRBV28, TRBJ1-2 and TRBJ2-5 were preferentially used in persistent disease, while TRBV20-1 and TRBJ2-1 were favored in newly diagnosed disease. The authors acknowledged the small sample size as a limitation that may reduce accuracy. A larger number of public clonotypes was shared among persistent patients (fewer than 3,000) than among newly diagnosed patients (approximately 1,000). Sequencing and analysis were limited to the TCR beta chain. Persistent Graves' disease patients showed lower TCR Shannon entropy and fewer highly expanded clones than newly diagnosed patients, suggesting clonal expansion.

These records were also assigned to another study, of T cells in Graves' hyperthyroidism and ophthalmopathy. The second source states: Stable Graves' hyperthyroidism was defined as no progression to ophthalmopathy during 18 months of follow-up. The hyperthyroidism patients were between 18 and 65 years old and newly diagnosed, with a disease duration of less than 2 months. Any patient with an uncontrolled infection, another autoimmune disease, pregnancy or lactation was excluded. Diagnoses relied on clinical symptoms, serum thyroxine and TRAb, thyroid ultrasound and orbital computed tomography. The TCR CDR3 was subjected to a first round of RT-PCR using the HTBI primer set and the Qiagen OneStep RT-PCR kit. Blood samples also contained most of the expanded thyroid clonotypes (frequency above 0.001), which suggests that blood repertoires may reflect thyroid immune responses. Ophthalmopathy was separated from stable hyperthyroidism by a 13 V-J signature model, with approximately 85% sensitivity and about 81% specificity obtained in cross-validation and 80%/75% obtained in testing. In validation, the model predicted progression to ophthalmopathy a median of approximately 6.3 months before onset, with roughly 70% sensitivity and about 72% specificity. To identify TCR V-J signatures that set the groups apart, the researchers used a discovery cohort of 100 or so patients, made up of under 50 with Graves' ophthalmopathy and some 55 with stable Graves' hyperthyroidism. An independent validation cohort of under 20 hyperthyroidism patients and about 16 patients who later progressed to ophthalmopathy tested prospective prediction of ophthalmopathy. The roughly 90 discovery patients were divided at random into training and test sets in a 7:3 ratio. In addition, the study compared T-cell repertoires in thyroid tissue and in blood from roughly 6 Graves' hyperthyroidism patients. Once sampling was done, hyperthyroidism patients were given methimazole at a starting dose of 30 mg daily, whereas ophthalmopathy patients were given high-dose intravenous methylprednisolone. Libraries were constructed in a second round of multiplex PCR, after which size selection and purification were carried out. Sequencing of the libraries was done on an Illumina HiSeq2000 using paired-end 100 bp reads. Raw data were processed with SOAPnuke, discarding reads with adapters, uncalled bases, mean Phred below 15, or no exact constant-primer or identifier match. COPE v1.2.5 was used to merge the high-quality paired reads, and each unique nucleotide sequence was defined as a clonotype. MiTCR v1.1 was used to align clonotypes to the IMGT TRBV, TRBD and TRBJ reference segments. Analysis was restricted to V-J combinations with a frequency above 0.0001, which covered 98% to 99.2% of repertoires. The TCS score was defined as the ratio of F50 (clonal expansion) to E x V (chaos), calculated using BLOSUM62-based TCRdist between CDR3 peptides within each V-J. Welch's t-statistics and random forest reduced roughly 500 V-J features to 13, which were used in a naive Bayes classifier (R e1071). No statistical method was used to set the sample size in advance, and investigators knew the group allocation. The paper reports TCR Vbeta CDR3 sequencing of approximately 140 peripheral blood samples: approximately 43 ophthalmopathy, about 75 hyperthyroidism and 17 progressor patients.

The V and J segments used are TRBV25-1 and TRBJ1-1, and 7 bases in between align with TRBD1. The TCR comes from a woman aged 18-29 years with Graves disease. Donor details come from another sample of the same person, matched by shared clones. Sequenced here: peripheral blood mononuclear cells (PBMCs), sampled at new diagnosis, from a patient treated with antithyroid drugs. The CDR3 in this case is CASSERQGGGNTEAFF. The bases are TGTGCCAGCAGTGAGCGCCAGGGGGGAGGTAACACTGAAGCTTTCTTT.